These 19 T cell receptor beta chains came from one sample sequenced in a study of T cell responses to AZD1222 COVID-19 vaccine. Repertoires were generated with immunoSEQ multiplex PCR, while TCRdb's copy carries only in-frame clones and drops some. The sample lists under 70,000 clones, approximately 80% occurring once. The sequenced sample was peripheral blood, obtained on day 0 of AZD1222 vaccination. The source is an adult in good health.

The genes are TRBV30 and TRBJ2-7; 16 nucleotides align to TRBD2. V trimming: 0 bases; J trimming: 2 bases; junction bases outside the gene matches: 4. The CDR3 is 17 residues long. Germline V gives CDR1 GTSNPN, CDR2 SVGIG (reference sequence). CDR3 bases: TGTGCCTGGAGTGTCCCAGGGACTAGCGGGAGGGCCTACGAGCAGTACTTC. Its protein product is CAWSVPGTSGRAYEQYF.

This rearrangement joins TRBV19 to TRBJ1-1; 8 bases fit TRBD1. The CDR3 is made up of 15 amino acids. Germline trimming cut 5 bases from V and 5 bases from J; bases unmatched to any gene: 10. From germline, CDR1 is LNHDA and CDR2 SQIVND (reference sequence). CDR3 nucleotide sequence: TGTGCCAGTAGTTCCCATCAGGGGGCCAAGACTGAAGCTTTCTTT. This gives the protein CASSSHQGAKTEAFF. Full variable domain (remainder filled in from reference TRBV19 and TRBJ1-1): DGGITQSPKYLFRKEGQNVTLSCEQNLNHDAMYWYRQDPGQGLRLIYYSQIVNDFQKGDIAEGYSVSREKKESFPLTVTSAQKNPTAFYLCASSSHQGAKTEAFFGQGTRLTVV.

A note on this clone: Germline is not matched at one junction end, which may reflect a read error. This chain links TRBV19 with TRBJ1-5, with D hard to call. The germline V gene encodes CDR1 LNHDA and CDR2 SQIVND (reference sequence). This CDR3 region has 12 residues. The CDR3 loop is CASSISHQPQHF. In DNA, the CDR3 is TGTGCCAGTAGTATTAGCCATCAGCCCCAGCATTTT.

The rearrangement uses TRBV7-3 and TRBJ2-2, with 12 bases aligning to TRBD1. The CDR3 covers 17 residues. Looked up from germline, CDR1 is SGHTA and CDR2 is FQGTGA. Trimming at V came to 6 bases and at J to 2 bases, leaving 7 bases not matched to a gene. CDR3 residues: CASRKTGQGANTGELFF. CDR3 nucleotides: TGTGCCAGCAGGAAAACGGGACAGGGGGCTAACACCGGGGAGCTGTTTTTT.

This chain uses TRBV10-1 with TRBJ2-7, with 12 nucleotides matching TRBD2. CDR3 length: 14 amino acids. In germline, CDR1 is WNHNN, CDR2 SYGVQD (reference sequence). With 2 bases clipped from V and 9 bases from J, the junction kept 5 bases outside the gene matches. The CDR3 reads CASSEKLAGGTQYF. As DNA, the CDR3 is TGCGCCAGCAGTGAGAAACTAGCGGGAGGAACGCAGTACTTC.

The chain links TRBV5-1 to TRBJ2-7; D is uncertain. Germline V CDR1 and CDR2: SGHRS, YFSETQ. Trimming removed 4 bases from V and 2 bases from J, with 10 bases in between. The CDR3 runs 13 residues. The CDR3: CASSTTNTYEQYF. CDR3 coding DNA: TGCGCCAGCAGCACAACTAATACCTACGAGCAGTACTTC.

This sequence joins TRBV27 and TRBJ2-7; 9 bases agree with TRBD2. CDR1 is MNHEY and CDR2 is SMNVEV in the germline V gene (reference sequence). With 0 bases clipped from V and 7 bases from J, the junction kept 4 bases outside the gene matches. This CDR3 region has 14 residues. The CDR3 region has the DNA TGTGCCAGCAGTTTATCGGGTAGCGGGAGAGAGCAGTACTTC. This codes for CASSLSGSGREQYF.

The V and J genes are TRBV6-5 and TRBJ2-5; 9 nucleotides agree with TRBD2. CDR3 length: 15 amino acids. Germline V gene sequence: CDR1 MNHEY, CDR2 SVGAGI. V was clipped by 4 bases and J by 5 bases; unmatched bases: 8. CDR3 region: CASSFGTSRRETQYF. CDR3 sequence (DNA): TGTGCCAGCAGTTTTGGGACTAGCCGTAGGGAGACCCAGTACTTC.

The chain links TRBV5-4 to TRBJ2-5, with 11 bases lining up with TRBD2. The V gene end was trimmed by 5 bases and the J gene end by 6 bases; junction bases not matched to a gene: 15. The CDR3 runs 17 residues. Germline-derived CDR1 and CDR2 are SGHNT and YYREEE (reference sequence). CDR3: CASRVPSGGLVVKTQYF. In DNA form, the CDR3 reads TGTGCCAGCAGAGTCCCTAGCGGGGGGCTCGTGGTAAAGACCCAGTACTTC.

V usage is TRBV14 and J usage is TRBJ1-1; no reliable D call. The ends were cut back, 3 bases at V and 0 bases at J, with 5 bases in the middle. Germline V gene lookup returns CDR1 SGHDN and CDR2 FVKESK. The CDR3 spans 13 residues. CDR3 in amino acids: CASSHNLNTEAFF. The CDR3, as DNA: TGTGCCAGCAGCCACAACCTGAACACTGAAGCTTTCTTT.

The J gene is TRBJ1-1, the V gene TRBV19; 8 bases fit TRBD1. Germline V gives CDR1 LNHDA, CDR2 SQIVND (reference sequence). The junction had 2 bases not matched to a gene; V was cut back by 4 bases and J by 7 bases. The CDR3 sequence is 12 residues long. The CDR3, as DNA: TGTGCCAGTAGTACCGACAGGGGTGAAGCTTTCTTT. This translates into CASSTDRGEAFF.

The CDR3 spells CAWGQGAGAVNTEAFF. The DNA for the CDR3 is TGTGCCTGGGGACAGGGGGCGGGGGCGGTGAACACTGAAGCTTTCTTT. This sequence joins TRBV30 and TRBJ1-1; 11 positions match TRBD1. In germline, CDR1 is GTSNPN, CDR2 SVGIG (reference sequence). This CDR3 spans 16 amino acids. V was clipped by 5 bases and J by 0 bases; unmatched bases: 8.

The chain has TRBV4-2 and TRBJ2-4, with D tentatively TRBD2 (6 bases). This CDR3 region has 13 residues. Germline V gene sequence: CDR1 LGHNA, CDR2 YNFKEQ. Trimming pared 4 bases from V and 6 bases from J, leaving 10 bases between. CDR3 DNA: TGTGCCAGCAGCCCCGGAGGGGTAAACATTCAGTACTTC. This encodes CASSPGGVNIQYF.

This chain joins TRBV7-2 and TRBJ1-5, with a tentative D call TRBD1 (6 bases). The V and J ends lost 4 bases and 0 bases respectively, with 13 bases between them. The CDR3 length is 16 residues. Looked up from germline, CDR1 is SGHTA and CDR2 is FQGNSA. The CDR3 bases are TGTGCCAGCAGCTCCGGACAGAGGAATAGCAATCAGCCCCAGCATTTT. Translation gives CASSSGQRNSNQPQHF.

The rearrangement joins TRBV9 to TRBJ2-3; unclear D gene. The CDR3 has 15 residues. The germline gives CDR1 SGDLS, CDR2 YYNGEE. V was trimmed by 0 bases and J by 2 bases, leaving 10 bases between them. The CDR3 protein is CASSVVPQHTDTQYF. As DNA, the CDR3 is TGTGCCAGCAGCGTAGTTCCACAGCACACAGATACGCAGTATTTT.

This clone was detected ten times or more. This sequence joins TRBV27 and TRBJ1-5; TRBD1 is a possible D gene (5 bases). The CDR3 sequence is 13 residues long. The V end lost 8 bases, the J end lost 4 bases, and 12 bases lay between the germline ends. CDR1 is MNHEY, CDR2 SMNVEV, per germline (reference sequence). CDR3 sequence reads: CASAWGPNQPQHF. The CDR3 bases are TGTGCCAGCGCCTGGGGCCCGAATCAGCCCCAGCATTTT.

V and J are TRBV5-4 and TRBJ1-5; D ambiguous. The CDR3 totals 14 residues. CDR1 is SGHNT, CDR2 YYREEE, per germline (reference sequence). V dropped 0 bases and J dropped 4 bases, with 8 bases sitting between them. The DNA of the CDR3 is TGTGCCAGCAGCTTGGACAGAGCAAATCAGCCCCAGCATTTT. It yields the protein CASSLDRANQPQHF.

Written as DNA, the CDR3 is TGTGCCATCAGTGGCCAGACTAGCGGGAGCGGGGATACGCAGTATTTT. Amino acids: CAISGQTSGSGDTQYF. This sequence joins TRBV10-3 and TRBJ2-3; TRBD2 agrees at 12 bases. Germline-derived CDR1 and CDR2 are ENHRY and SYGVKD. The junction had 8 bases not matched to a gene; V was cut back by 4 bases and J by 6 bases. This CDR3 region has 16 residues.

The chain combines TRBV4-2 with TRBJ2-3; 11 nucleotides agree with TRBD1. V was clipped by 4 bases and J by 2 bases; unmatched bases: 2. The CDR3 sequence is 15 residues long. CDR1 LGHNA and CDR2 YNFKEQ come from the germline V gene. CDR3: CASSPDRGHTDTQYF. CDR3 DNA sequence: TGTGCCAGCAGCCCGGACAGGGGGCACACAGATACGCAGTATTTT.